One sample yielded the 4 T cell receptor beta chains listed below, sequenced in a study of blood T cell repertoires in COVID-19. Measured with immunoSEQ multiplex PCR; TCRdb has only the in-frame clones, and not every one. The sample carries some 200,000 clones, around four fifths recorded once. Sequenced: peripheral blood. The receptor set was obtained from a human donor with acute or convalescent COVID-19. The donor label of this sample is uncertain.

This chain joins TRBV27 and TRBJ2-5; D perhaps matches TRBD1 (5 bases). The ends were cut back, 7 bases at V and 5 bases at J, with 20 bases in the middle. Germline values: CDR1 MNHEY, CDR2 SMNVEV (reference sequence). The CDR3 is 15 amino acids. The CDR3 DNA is TGTGCCAGCACTACTTCTGGGGCCGGGCGGGAGACCCAGTACTTC. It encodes CASTTSGAGRETQYF.

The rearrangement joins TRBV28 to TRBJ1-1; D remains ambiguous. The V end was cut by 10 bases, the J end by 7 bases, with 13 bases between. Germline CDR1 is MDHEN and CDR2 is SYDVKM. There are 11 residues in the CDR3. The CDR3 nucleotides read TGTGCCACCACCCGACGGAGTGAAGCTTTCTTT. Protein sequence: CATTRRSEAFF.

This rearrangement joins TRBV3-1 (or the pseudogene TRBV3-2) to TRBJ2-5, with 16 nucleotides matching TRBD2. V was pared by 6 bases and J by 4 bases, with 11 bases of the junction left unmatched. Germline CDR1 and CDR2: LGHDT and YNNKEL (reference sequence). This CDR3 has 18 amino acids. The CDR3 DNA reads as TGTGCCAGCAGGGGCGGACAGGGACTAGCGGGAGGGGGAGAGACCCAGTACTTC. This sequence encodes CASRGGQGLAGGGETQYF.

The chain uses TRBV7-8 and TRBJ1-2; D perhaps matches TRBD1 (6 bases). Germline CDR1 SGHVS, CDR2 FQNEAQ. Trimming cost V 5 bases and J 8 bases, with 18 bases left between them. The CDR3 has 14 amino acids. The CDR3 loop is CASSPDRSTRGYTF. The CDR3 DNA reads TGTGCCAGCAGCCCAGACAGGTCTACCAGAGGCTACACCTTC.